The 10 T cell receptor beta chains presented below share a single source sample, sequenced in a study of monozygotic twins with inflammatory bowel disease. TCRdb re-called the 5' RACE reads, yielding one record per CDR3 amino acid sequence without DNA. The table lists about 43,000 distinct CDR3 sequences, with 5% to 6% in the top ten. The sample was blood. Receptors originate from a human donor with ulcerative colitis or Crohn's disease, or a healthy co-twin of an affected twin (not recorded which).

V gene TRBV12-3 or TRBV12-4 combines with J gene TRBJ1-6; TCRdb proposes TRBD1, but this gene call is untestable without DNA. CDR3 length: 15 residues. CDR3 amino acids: CASSLGWDDNSPLHF.

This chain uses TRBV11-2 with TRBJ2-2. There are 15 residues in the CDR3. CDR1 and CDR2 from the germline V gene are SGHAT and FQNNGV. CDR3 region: CASSSRVVNTGELFF.

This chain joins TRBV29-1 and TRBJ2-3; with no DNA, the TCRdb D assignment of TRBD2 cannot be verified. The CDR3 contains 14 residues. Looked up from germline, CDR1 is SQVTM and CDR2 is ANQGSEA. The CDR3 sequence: CSVVQGLVGDTQYF.

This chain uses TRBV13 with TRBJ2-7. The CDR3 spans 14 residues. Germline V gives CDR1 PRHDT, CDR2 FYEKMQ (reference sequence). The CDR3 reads CASSLGPVAYEQYF.

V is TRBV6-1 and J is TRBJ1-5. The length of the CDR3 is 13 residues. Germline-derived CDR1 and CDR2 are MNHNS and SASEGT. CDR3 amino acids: CASSAEGNQPQHF.

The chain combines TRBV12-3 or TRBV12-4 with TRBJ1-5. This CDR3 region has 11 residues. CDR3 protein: CASSSDQPQHF.

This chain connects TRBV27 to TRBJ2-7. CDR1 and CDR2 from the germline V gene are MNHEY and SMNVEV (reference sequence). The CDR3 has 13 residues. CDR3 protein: CASTKAGSNEQYF.

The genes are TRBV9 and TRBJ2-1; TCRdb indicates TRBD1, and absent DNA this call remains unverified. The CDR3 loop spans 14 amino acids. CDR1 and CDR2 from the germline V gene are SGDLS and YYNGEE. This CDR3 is CASSVDKGSGEQFF. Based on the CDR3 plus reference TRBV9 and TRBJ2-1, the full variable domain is DSGVTQTPKHLITATGQRVTLRCSPRSGDLSVYWYQQSLDQGLQFLIQYYNGEERAKGNILERFSAQQFPDLHSELNLSSLELGDSALYFCASSVDKGSGEQFFGPGTRLTVL.

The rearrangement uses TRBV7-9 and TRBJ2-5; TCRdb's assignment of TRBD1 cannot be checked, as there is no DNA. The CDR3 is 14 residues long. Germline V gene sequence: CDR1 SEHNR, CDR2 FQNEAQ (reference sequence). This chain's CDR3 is CASSLGQGVETQYF.

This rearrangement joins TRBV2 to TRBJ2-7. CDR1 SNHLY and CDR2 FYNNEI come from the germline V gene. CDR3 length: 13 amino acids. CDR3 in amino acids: CASRRVLRDEQYF.